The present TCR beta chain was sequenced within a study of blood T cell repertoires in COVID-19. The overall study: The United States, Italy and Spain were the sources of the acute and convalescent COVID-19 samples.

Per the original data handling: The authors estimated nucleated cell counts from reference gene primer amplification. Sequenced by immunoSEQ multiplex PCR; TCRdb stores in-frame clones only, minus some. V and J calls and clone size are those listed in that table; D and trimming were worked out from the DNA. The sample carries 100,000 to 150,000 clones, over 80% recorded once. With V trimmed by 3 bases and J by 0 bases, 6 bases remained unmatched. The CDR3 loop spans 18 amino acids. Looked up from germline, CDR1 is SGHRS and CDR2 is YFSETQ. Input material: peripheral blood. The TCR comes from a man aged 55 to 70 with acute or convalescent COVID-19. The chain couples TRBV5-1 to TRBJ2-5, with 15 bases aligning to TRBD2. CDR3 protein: CASSSGLAGGPHQETQYF. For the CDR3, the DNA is TGCGCCAGCAGCTCCGGACTAGCGGGAGGGCCCCACCAAGAGACCCAGTACTTC. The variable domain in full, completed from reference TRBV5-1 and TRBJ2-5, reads KAGVTQTPRYLIKTRGQQVTLSCSPISGHRSVSWYQQTPGQGLQFLFEYFSETQRNKGNFPGRFSGRQFSNSRSEMNVSTLELGDSALYLCASSSGLAGGPHQETQYFGPGTRLLVL.